The 25 T cell receptor beta chains presented below share a single source sample, sequenced in a study of immune evolution from preneoplasia to lung adenocarcinoma. Assay: immunoSEQ multiplex PCR; the TCRdb copy retains only in-frame clones and omits some. The repertoire holds under 4,500 clones, with about three quarters as singletons. The material sequenced was FFPE atypical adenomatous hyperplasia tissue from the lung. This sample's subset: atypical adenomatous hyperplasia (AAH), lung preneoplasia. Receptors were obtained from a person aged 65 to 85 with lung adenocarcinoma.

V is TRBV7-9 and J is TRBJ1-1, with 11 bases identical to TRBD1. Germline V gene lookup returns CDR1 SEHNR and CDR2 FQNEAQ (reference sequence). V was pared by 3 bases and J by 6 bases, with 3 bases of the junction left unmatched. The CDR3 spans 14 residues. The CDR3 sequence: CASSFRDRGAEAFF. Written as DNA, the CDR3 is TGTGCCAGCAGCTTCCGGGACAGGGGGGCTGAAGCTTTCTTT. The variable domain in full, completed from reference TRBV7-9 and TRBJ1-1, reads DTGVSQNPRHKITKRGQNVTFRCDPISEHNRLYWYRQTLGQGPEFLTYFQNEAQLEKSRLLSDRFSAERPKGSFSTLEIQRTEQGDSAMYLCASSFRDRGAEAFFGQGTRLTVV.

The CDR3 nucleotides are TGCGCCAGCAGCTTGGACTTGGGAGTCGCCTACGAGCAGTACTTC. Its protein product is CASSLDLGVAYEQYF. The chain joins TRBV5-1 to TRBJ2-7; a weak D match, TRBD2 (5 bases). The germline gives CDR1 SGHRS, CDR2 YFSETQ. The CDR3 covers 15 residues. The V end lost 0 bases, the J end lost 2 bases, and 12 bases lay between the germline ends.

The table lists this clone with a count of one. This rearrangement joins TRBV5-6 to TRBJ2-1, with a tentative D call TRBD2 (5 bases). CDR3 length: 12 residues. Germline loops: CDR1 SGHDT, CDR2 YYEEEE. V was trimmed by 1 base and J by 9 bases, leaving 8 bases between them. CDR3 residues: CASSLSRAEQFF. CDR3 in DNA: TGTGCCAGCAGCTTGTCGAGGGCTGAGCAGTTCTTC.

This clone has only a few counts. This rearrangement joins TRBV5-1 to TRBJ2-3, with TRBD2 identical over 15 bases. V was clipped by 5 bases and J by 4 bases; unmatched bases: 2. Germline loops: CDR1 SGHRS, CDR2 YFSETQ. This CDR3 has 15 residues. Here the CDR3 DNA reads TGCGCCAGCAGGGGACTAGCGGGAGGCTCAGATACGCAGTATTTT. It codes for CASRGLAGGSDTQYF. Based on the CDR3 plus reference TRBV5-1 and TRBJ2-3, the full variable domain is KAGVTQTPRYLIKTRGQQVTLSCSPISGHRSVSWYQQTPGQGLQFLFEYFSETQRNKGNFPGRFSGRQFSNSRSEMNVSTLELGDSALYLCASRGLAGGSDTQYFGPGTRLTVL.

The table lists this clone with a count of one. The V call is TRBV2, the J call TRBJ1-1, with unresolved D. Per the germline V gene, CDR1 is SNHLY and CDR2 is FYNNEI. The CDR3 is made up of 13 amino acids. Trimming stripped 1 base from V and 6 bases from J, with 9 bases between. CDR3 DNA: TGTGCCAGCAGTGAAGAGGTATTCTCTGAAGCTTTCTTT. As protein: CASSEEVFSEAFF. Together with reference TRBV2 and TRBJ1-1, the CDR3 gives the full variable domain: EPEVTQTPSHQVTQMGQEVILRCVPISNHLYFYWYRQILGQKVEFLVSFYNNEISEKSEIFDDQFSVERPDGSNFTLKIRSTKLEDSAMYFCASSEEVFSEAFFGQGTRLTVV.

The rearrangement uses TRBV11-3 and TRBJ2-5; 7 positions match TRBD1. CDR3 length: 13 amino acids. The junction had 8 bases not matched to a gene; V was cut back by 6 bases and J by 7 bases. The germline V gene encodes CDR1 SGHNT and CDR2 YENEEA. The CDR3: CASSTQGDGTQYF. The CDR3 DNA sequence: TGTGCCAGCAGTACGCAGGGGGATGGGACCCAGTACTTC.

The chain has TRBV7-6 and TRBJ1-1; D remains ambiguous. This CDR3 contains 11 residues. Germline-derived CDR1 and CDR2 are SGHVS and FNYEAQ. Between the trimmed V and J ends, which lost 2 bases and 2 bases, there was a span of 0 bases. CDR3 residues: CASSLNTEAFF. As DNA, the CDR3 is TGTGCCAGCAGCTTAAACACTGAAGCTTTCTTT.

This clone was detected only a few times. The chain joins TRBV5-1 to TRBJ2-5; unclear D gene. The germline V gene has CDR1 SGHRS and CDR2 YFSETQ. The CDR3 runs to 16 residues. V was pared by 2 bases and J by 1 base, with 15 bases between. The CDR3 DNA follows: TGCGCCAGCAGCTTTTCCACAGCAGGACCCCAAGAGACCCAGTACTTC. It specifies CASSFSTAGPQETQYF.

In this sample, this clone turned up a few times. The rearrangement uses TRBV27 and TRBJ2-1, with 13 bases lining up with TRBD2. The germline V gene encodes CDR1 MNHEY and CDR2 SMNVEV (reference sequence). The CDR3 is 18 residues long. With 5 bases clipped from V and 2 bases from J, the junction kept 9 bases outside the gene matches. The CDR3 sequence: CASSPGTSGNRAYNEQFF. The DNA of the CDR3 is TGTGCCAGCAGTCCCGGGACTAGCGGGAACCGCGCCTACAATGAGCAGTTCTTC.

This clone ranks as large. The chain combines TRBV5-1 with TRBJ2-3; TRBD2 aligns across 13 bases. V was pared by 1 base and J by 4 bases, with 12 bases of the junction left unmatched. From germline, CDR1 is SGHRS and CDR2 YFSETQ. CDR3 length equals 19 residues. The chain's CDR3 is CASSLTGTSGKGRADTQYF. In nucleotides, the CDR3 is TGCGCCAGCAGCTTGACCGGGACTAGCGGGAAAGGAAGGGCAGATACGCAGTATTTT. Using reference TRBV5-1 and TRBJ2-3 for the parts outside the CDR3, the full variable domain is KAGVTQTPRYLIKTRGQQVTLSCSPISGHRSVSWYQQTPGQGLQFLFEYFSETQRNKGNFPGRFSGRQFSNSRSEMNVSTLELGDSALYLCASSLTGTSGKGRADTQYFGPGTRLTVL.

The chain carries TRBV19 and TRBJ1-1, with 7 bases identical to TRBD1. From germline, CDR1 is LNHDA and CDR2 SQIVND (reference sequence). V shed 7 bases, J shed 6 bases, and the junction held 11 bases outside the gene matches. CDR3 length: 14 residues. CDR3 nucleotide sequence: TGTGCCAGTACCCTTGCAGGGGGGATCGCTGAAGCTTTCTTT. Amino acids: CASTLAGGIAEAFF.

CDR3 in amino acids: CASSSQGQLYYEQYF. The CDR3 DNA reads TGTGCCAGCAGCTCTCAGGGACAGCTCTACTACGAGCAGTACTTC. This chain joins TRBV7-2 and TRBJ2-7, with 7 bases that match TRBD1. V lost 4 bases and J lost 3; bases outside the gene matches: 9. Germline loops: CDR1 SGHTA, CDR2 FQGNSA. The CDR3 has 15 residues.

This clone was seen once. The CDR3 protein is CASSLDTGGFTDTQYF. DNA of the CDR3: TGCGCCAGCAGCCTGGACACAGGGGGCTTCACAGATACGCAGTATTTT. The rearrangement uses TRBV5-1 and TRBJ2-3; 9 bases line up with TRBD1. Germline V lookup: CDR1 SGHRS, CDR2 YFSETQ. Trimming took 4 bases from V and 2 from J; bases not matched to a gene: 8. This CDR3 comprises 16 residues.

The chain employs TRBV30 and TRBJ1-4; TRBD1 might be the D (5 bases). The CDR3 has 13 amino acids. From germline, CDR1 is GTSNPN and CDR2 SVGIG (reference sequence). V gave up 7 bases and J gave up 4 bases, with 13 bases separating them. CDR3 nucleotide sequence: TGTGCCTCGTCCGGGACGGATAATGAAAAACTGTTTTTT. This gives the protein CASSGTDNEKLFF.

CDR3 nucleotide sequence: TGCGCCAGCAGCTCATTAGCGGCCAGGGGGGGTGATACGCAGTATTTT. Translating gives CASSSLAARGGDTQYF. The chain uses TRBV5-1 and TRBJ2-3; TRBD1 or TRBD2 may be the D gene (7 bases each). The CDR3 is made up of 16 amino acids. Germline CDR1 SGHRS, CDR2 YFSETQ. Trimming removed 3 bases at V and 6 bases at J, with 20 bases between.

The chain is built from TRBV30 and TRBJ2-5; 10 bases match TRBD2. The germline gives CDR1 GTSNPN, CDR2 SVGIG (reference sequence). The CDR3 runs 18 residues. V lost 0 bases to trimming and J lost 0 bases; unmatched junction nucleotides: 10. DNA of the CDR3: TGTGCCTGGAGTGTACCCAGCGGGAGGGCTAGGTACCAAGAGACCCAGTACTTC. It translates to CAWSVPSGRARYQETQYF.

This clone has a handful of counts. CDR3 nucleotides: TGTGCCTTCACTAGCGGGAGGGCCAATGAGCAGTTCTTC. It encodes CAFTSGRANEQFF. The chain couples TRBV30 to TRBJ2-1; 13 bases line up with TRBD2. The CDR3 extends over 13 amino acids. Germline assignment: CDR1 GTSNPN and CDR2 SVGIG (reference sequence). J gave up 6 bases and V 7 bases, and 3 bases lay outside the gene matches.

This clone was observed a handful of times. The chain is built from TRBV27 and TRBJ2-1, with a weak D call TRBD2 (7 bases). Germline V gene data show CDR1 as MNHEY and CDR2 as SMNVEV (reference sequence). Trimming removed 3 bases at V and 8 bases at J, with 23 bases between. The CDR3 sequence is 17 residues long. The CDR3 reads CASSFGGRSSRSDEQFF. The CDR3 DNA reads TGTGCCAGCAGTTTCGGGGGGCGGTCATCTCGTAGCGATGAGCAGTTCTTC.

The chain recombines TRBV5-1 with TRBJ2-3; D not certain. CDR1 is SGHRS and CDR2 is YFSETQ in the germline V gene. The germline V and J ends were trimmed by 0 bases and 1 base, with 3 bases remaining between them. The CDR3 covers 13 residues. The CDR3 here is CASSLVGTDTQYF. The CDR3, as DNA: TGCGCCAGCAGCTTGGTCGGCACAGATACGCAGTATTTT.

The V gene is TRBV27, the J gene TRBJ2-5; the D gene is possibly TRBD1 (6 bases). The CDR3 runs to 13 residues. V lost 5 bases to trimming and J lost 2 bases, with 9 bases between them. Germline CDR1 and CDR2: MNHEY and SMNVEV (reference sequence). The CDR3 region is CASSRGQQETQYF. In nucleotides, the CDR3 is TGTGCCAGCAGTCGAGGACAGCAAGAGACCCAGTACTTC.

This clone appeared a single time. J is TRBJ2-3 and V is TRBV28, with TRBD1 identical over 7 bases. With 1 base clipped from V and 4 bases from J, the junction kept 8 bases outside the gene matches. The germline CDR1 and CDR2 sequences are MDHEN and SYDVKM. The CDR3 spans 16 residues. CDR3 sequence (DNA): TGTGCCAGCAGTTTATTGAGGGGGCAGGGGTCAGATACGCAGTATTTT. Its protein is CASSLLRGQGSDTQYF.

This rearrangement joins TRBV5-6 to TRBJ1-3, with D unresolved. The V gene's germline CDR1 is SGHDT and CDR2 YYEEEE. This CDR3 spans 16 amino acids. The germline V and J ends were trimmed by 0 bases and 3 bases, with 13 bases remaining between them. CDR3: CASSLGQTYLGNTIYF. Here the CDR3 DNA reads TGTGCCAGCAGCTTGGGGCAGACTTATCTTGGAAACACCATATATTTT.

The J gene is TRBJ2-1, the V gene TRBV28, with TRBD1 identical over 7 bases. CDR1 MDHEN and CDR2 SYDVKM come from the germline V gene. The CDR3 extends over 12 amino acids. Trimming at V came to 9 bases and at J to 8 bases, leaving 7 bases not matched to a gene. The CDR3 is CASKTGWDEQFF. The CDR3 coding sequence is TGTGCCAGTAAGACAGGGTGGGATGAGCAGTTCTTC.

A word on this clone: Relative to the germline gene, one junction end is altered; a read error may explain this. The chain couples TRBV7-7 to TRBJ2-7; a weak D match, TRBD1 (5 bases). CDR1 is SSHAT and CDR2 is FNYEAQ in the germline V gene (reference sequence). The CDR3 has 13 amino acids. For the CDR3, the DNA is TGTGCTAGCAGCTTGGACCTACAGGACGAGCAGTACTTC. This translates into CASSLDLQDEQYF.

J is TRBJ1-5 and V is TRBV19; TRBD1 matches at 7 bases. Germline loops: CDR1 LNHDA, CDR2 SQIVND (reference sequence). The CDR3 is made up of 16 amino acids. V was clipped by 8 bases and J by 0 bases; unmatched bases: 10. CDR3 protein: CASRRDSAYSNQPQHF. CDR3 nucleotide sequence: TGTGCCAGTCGGCGGGACAGCGCTTATAGCAATCAGCCCCAGCATTTT.